The clone carrying this T cell receptor (beta chain) showed up just a few times. It was with a sample-barcoded 5' primer and a J-beta primer mix that a second PCR of roughly 7 to 12 cycles was run. TCRdb re-derived calls from the 5' RACE reads in MiXCR, one entry per CDR3 protein. The repertoire holds about 780,000 distinct CDR3 sequences, with around 50% as singletons. This sample is drawn from a study of blood T cells in healthy people across ages. The CDR3 spans 14 residues. Trimming cost V 1 base and J 4 bases, with 9 bases left between them. The germline V gene has CDR1 KGHDR and CDR2 SFDVKD. Sequencing was carried out using blood. The clonotype originates from an older man in good health. V gene TRBV24-1 combines with J gene TRBJ1-2; the D is unclear. Here the CDR3 DNA reads TGTGCCACCAGTGATTTTAGCAGCAGCTATGGCTACACCTTC. This gives the protein CATSDFSSSYGYTF.